These 20 T cell receptor beta chains came from one sample sequenced in a study of blood T cell repertoires in COVID-19. The method was immunoSEQ multiplex PCR; TCRdb's version includes in-frame clones alone and lacks a portion of them. The repertoire holds roughly 27,000 clones, with approximately 90% as singletons. Material for sequencing was peripheral blood. The origin of the receptors is a man aged 60 to 69 with acute or convalescent COVID-19.

This sequence joins TRBV12-5 and TRBJ1-1; the match to TRBD1 covers 12 bases. Trimming removed 2 bases from V and 8 bases from J; junction bases left unmatched: 9. The CDR3 runs 16 residues. Germline assignment: CDR1 LGHNT and CDR2 FRNRAP. For the CDR3, the DNA is TGTGCTAGTGGTTTGAATCCCGGGACAGGGGGCAAGGAAGCTTTCTTT. Its translation: CASGLNPGTGGKEAFF.

CDR3 loop: CASSPTGNDPEAFF. In nucleotides, the CDR3 is TGTGCCAGCAGCCCGACAGGGAATGACCCTGAAGCTTTCTTT. The rearrangement uses TRBV7-3 and TRBJ1-1, with 7 bases lining up with TRBD1. J was trimmed by 6 bases and V by 5 bases; bases with no gene match: 9. The length of the CDR3 is 14 residues. Germline lookup yields CDR1 SGHTA and CDR2 FQGTGA.

This clone showed up just once. The DNA for the CDR3 is TGTGCCACCCACCCCGGACTTTCCTATGGCTACACCTTC. Its protein is CATHPGLSYGYTF. The V call is TRBV28, the J call TRBJ1-2; unclear D gene. The germline V and J ends were trimmed by 10 bases and 4 bases, with 16 bases remaining between them. CDR3 length: 13 residues. Germline CDR1 MDHEN, CDR2 SYDVKM.

The genes are TRBV5-1 and TRBJ1-2; 7 nucleotides line up with TRBD1. Per the germline V gene, CDR1 is SGHRS and CDR2 is YFSETQ. Losses at the gene ends were 1 base for V and 4 bases for J; bases not matched to a gene: 13. The CDR3 extends over 17 amino acids. The CDR3 coding sequence is TGCGCCAGCAGCTTGCCGGCCGAAGGGGGCCTTCCCTATGGCTACACCTTC. Amino acid sequence: CASSLPAEGGLPYGYTF.

The chain combines TRBV7-2 with TRBJ2-7, with TRBD2 matching over 7 bases. V lost 5 bases and J lost 2; bases outside the gene matches: 9. Germline loops: CDR1 SGHTA, CDR2 FQGNSA. This CDR3 spans 15 amino acids. In nucleotides, the CDR3 is TGTGCCAGCAGCCAGGGTCCAGCGGGGCCCTACGAGCAGTACTTC. Encoded protein: CASSQGPAGPYEQYF. Supplemented by reference TRBV7-2 and TRBJ2-7, the full variable domain reads GAGVSQSPSNKVTEKGKDVELRCDPISGHTALYWYRQSLGQGLEFLIYFQGNSAPDKSGLPSDRFSAERTGGSVSTLTIQRTQQEDSAVYLCASSQGPAGPYEQYFGPGTRLTVT.

The V gene is TRBV19, the J gene TRBJ1-5; TRBD1 is a possible D gene (5 bases). Germline loops: CDR1 LNHDA, CDR2 SQIVND (reference sequence). The V and J ends lost 6 bases and 0 bases respectively, with 12 bases between them. The CDR3 extends over 15 amino acids. CDR3 sequence reads: CASRRQLYSNQPQHF. As DNA, the CDR3 is TGTGCCAGTAGGCGACAGCTGTATAGCAATCAGCCCCAGCATTTT.

V and J are TRBV7-9 and TRBJ1-3, with D tentatively TRBD1 (6 bases). Trimming took off 5 bases at V and 5 bases at J, with 19 bases between the two ends. Germline V gene data show CDR1 as SEHNR and CDR2 as FQNEAQ (reference sequence). This CDR3 is 16 amino acids long. As DNA, the CDR3 is TGTGCCAGCAGCGCCGACTACCCCGGGACAAGAAACACCATATATTTT. This codes for CASSADYPGTRNTIYF.

The V and J genes are TRBV5-1 and TRBJ2-5, with a weak D call TRBD2 (6 bases). V lost 0 bases and J 7 bases, leaving 13 bases between the germline ends. The CDR3 sequence is 14 residues long. CDR1 is SGHRS and CDR2 is YFSETQ in the germline V gene. The CDR3 loop reads CASSLAGRDGTQYF. DNA for the CDR3: TGCGCCAGCAGCTTGGCGGGGCGGGATGGGACCCAGTACTTC. The full variable domain, its missing parts supplied by reference TRBV5-1 and TRBJ2-5, is KAGVTQTPRYLIKTRGQQVTLSCSPISGHRSVSWYQQTPGQGLQFLFEYFSETQRNKGNFPGRFSGRQFSNSRSEMNVSTLELGDSALYLCASSLAGRDGTQYFGPGTRLLVL.

The chain has TRBV6-5 and TRBJ2-1, with D tentatively TRBD2 (5 bases). The CDR3 is 13 residues long. V lost 10 bases and J lost 4, with 14 bases in between. CDR1 is MNHEY and CDR2 is SVGAGI in the germline V gene. Here the CDR3 reads CAIGGGSYNEQFF. In nucleotides, the CDR3 is TGTGCCATCGGCGGAGGTTCATACAATGAGCAGTTCTTC.

A few counts support this clone. The chain has TRBV20-1 and TRBJ2-7, with 13 bases fitting TRBD2. Germline loops: CDR1 DFQATT, CDR2 SNEGSKA (reference sequence). CDR3 size: 14 residues. Trimming at V came to 3 bases and at J to 9 bases, leaving 8 bases not matched to a gene. The CDR3 region has the DNA TGCAGTGCTAGTTTACTAGCGGGAGGGATAGTGCAGTACTTC. Amino acids: CSASLLAGGIVQYF.

This chain links TRBV28 with TRBJ1-5, with D tentatively TRBD1 (6 bases). V lost 3 bases, J lost 7 bases, and 16 bases lay in between. The germline V gene encodes CDR1 MDHEN and CDR2 SYDVKM. The CDR3 has 15 residues. The DNA for the CDR3 is TGTGCCAGCAGTTTCGCGGGGGGCTCTGGGCAGCCCCAGCATTTT. It translates to CASSFAGGSGQPQHF.

This sequence joins TRBV30 and TRBJ2-5; D gene ambiguous. The CDR3 loop spans 12 amino acids. CDR1 and CDR2 (germline): GTSNPN, SVGIG (reference sequence). Trimming removed 3 bases from V and 5 bases from J, with 10 bases in between. CDR3 region: CAWSQARETQYF. The CDR3, as DNA: TGTGCCTGGAGCCAAGCGCGGGAGACCCAGTACTTC.

V is TRBV11-2 and J is TRBJ1-1; D possibly corresponds to TRBD1 (6 bases). Trimming removed 3 bases from V and 0 bases from J, with 8 bases in between. Germline lookup yields CDR1 SGHAT and CDR2 FQNNGV. The CDR3 is 14 amino acids. CDR3 loop: CASSFRQVNTEAFF. The CDR3 DNA reads TGTGCCAGCAGCTTTCGACAGGTGAACACTGAAGCTTTCTTT.

This chain links TRBV6-4 with TRBJ2-2; TRBD2 matches at 8 bases. The junction had 5 bases not matched to a gene; V was cut back by 6 bases and J by 5 bases. Per germline, CDR1 MRHNA and CDR2 SNTAGT. This CDR3 region has 14 residues. The CDR3 sequence: CASRAGAETGELFF. In DNA, the CDR3 is TGTGCCAGCAGAGCGGGAGCGGAAACCGGGGAGCTGTTTTTT.

The J gene is TRBJ2-6, the V gene TRBV18, with D possibly being TRBD1 (5 bases). Germline values: CDR1 KGHSH, CDR2 LQKENI. The CDR3 has 17 amino acids. V was shortened by 0 bases and J by 2 bases, with 11 bases between the two germline ends. The CDR3 nucleotides are TGTGCCAGCTCACCACCTAGGGGTCTTACTGGGGCCAACGTCCTGACTTTC. This sequence encodes CASSPPRGLTGANVLTF.

The chain is built from TRBV18 and TRBJ2-6; maybe TRBD1 (6 bases). This CDR3 spans 19 amino acids. The germline CDR1 and CDR2 sequences are KGHSH and LQKENI. Trimming removed 4 bases from V and 2 bases from J, with 21 bases in between. The CDR3 DNA is TGTGCCAGCTCACTGGGAATGGGGGCGCATCGGACTGGGGCCAACGTCCTGACTTTC. Amino acid sequence: CASSLGMGAHRTGANVLTF.

The chain combines TRBV14 with TRBJ2-3; TRBD2 might be the D (5 bases). The CDR3 consists of 14 residues. Germline CDR1 and CDR2: SGHDN and FVKESK. V lost 4 bases and J 2 bases, leaving 10 bases between the germline ends. The CDR3 DNA sequence: TGTGCCAGCAGCCTCGGACTCTACACAGATACGCAGTATTTT. Translated, it gives CASSLGLYTDTQYF. Looking up the rest from reference TRBV14 and TRBJ2-3 gives the full variable domain: EAGVTQFPSHSVIEKGQTVTLRCDPISGHDNLYWYRRVMGKEIKFLLHFVKESKQDESGMPNNRFLAERTGGTYSTLKVQPAELEDSGVYFCASSLGLYTDTQYFGPGTRLTVL.

CDR3 bases: TGCGCCAGCAGCCAAGTAGGAGCCCCCTCAAGCTCTGAAGCTTTCTTT. It encodes CASSQVGAPSSSEAFF. The chain is built from TRBV4-1 and TRBJ1-1; unclear D gene. This CDR3 has 16 amino acids. V gave up 1 base and J gave up 6 bases, with 18 bases separating them. The V gene's germline CDR1 is MGHRA and CDR2 YSYEKL.

Remarks on this clone: The same CDR3 is also encoded by other DNA sequences in this sample. The chain carries TRBV7-2 and TRBJ1-1; perhaps TRBD1 as D (6 bases). Germline values: CDR1 SGHTA, CDR2 FQGNSA. The CDR3 is made up of 14 amino acids. V dropped 1 base and J dropped 1 base, with 7 bases sitting between them. CDR3: CASSLVQGNTEAFF. The CDR3 coding sequence is TGTGCCAGCAGCTTAGTACAGGGGAACACTGAAGCTTTCTTT.

The chain joins TRBV19 to TRBJ1-1, with 8 bases identical to TRBD1. The germline gives CDR1 LNHDA, CDR2 SQIVND (reference sequence). Trimming at V came to 10 bases and at J to 1 base, leaving 14 bases not matched to a gene. The CDR3 length is 16 residues. The CDR3 coding sequence is TGTGCCACCTTCCCTACCGGGACAGGAGGGAACACTGAAGCTTTCTTT. Residues: CATFPTGTGGNTEAFF.